These T cell receptor beta chains were read from a single sample in a study of beta chain features in type 1 diabetes. Profiling relied on immunoSEQ multiplex PCR, and the TCRdb table lists in-frame clones only, not all of them. This table has approximately 260,000 clones, over 20% appearing once. Sequenced: naive CD4+ T cells from blood. The receptors come from a woman aged 40 to 49 with type 1 diabetes. CDR3s include the opening cysteine and the closing phenylalanine or tryptophan. D genes are given only for firm matches. Size tells how often a clone was seen (once, few, many) or the class of an expanded clone, and some rows leave it out.

>TRBV4-2|TRBJ2-1|TRBD2|few
CASSQDLFGLAGVEQFF
TGTGCCAGCAGCCAAGATTTATTTGGACTAGCGGGAGTGGAGCAGTTCTTC
>TRBV29-1|TRBJ2-7|NA|NA
CSVEEQLTYEQYF
TGCAGCGTTGAGGAACAGCTGACCTACGAGCAGTACTTC
>TRBV29-1|TRBJ2-5|NA|few
CSVVFSQETQYF
TGCAGCGTTGTGTTCAGCCAAGAGACCCAGTACTTC
>TRBV25-1|TRBJ1-4|NA|NA
CASSLSTGINEKLFF
TGTGCCAGCAGTCTTTCGACAGGTATTAATGAAAAACTGTTTTTT
>TRBV29-1|TRBJ2-7|NA|few
CSVIRGAYEQYF
TGCAGCGTCATCAGGGGGGCCTACGAGCAGTACTTC
>TRBV30|TRBJ1-5|NA|NA
CAWSVRNRGHQPQHF
TGTGCCTGGAGTGTACGGAATAGGGGCCATCAGCCCCAGCATTTT
>TRBV7-9|TRBJ2-1|NA|few
CASSLEYASGEQFF
TGTGCCAGCAGCTTAGAGTACGCCTCCGGGGAGCAGTTCTTC
>TRBV7-2|TRBJ1-1|NA|few
CASSPSRGQSGTEAFF
TGTGCCAGCAGCCCTTCCCGCGGACAATCCGGGACTGAAGCTTTCTTT
>TRBV9|TRBJ1-1|NA|few
CASSVEGAANTEAFF
TGTGCCAGCAGCGTAGAAGGGGCTGCGAACACTGAAGCTTTCTTT
>TRBV6-6|TRBJ1-5|TRBD1|NA
CASSMTGDSNQPQHF
TGTGCCAGCAGCATGACAGGGGATAGCAATCAGCCCCAGCATTTT
>TRBV9|TRBJ1-1|NA|NA
CASRPGGNDYTEAFF
TGTGCCAGCAGGCCGGGGGGGAACGATTACACTGAAGCTTTCTTT
>TRBV2|TRBJ1-5|NA|NA
CASSVEATGNQPQHF
TGTGCCAGCAGTGTAGAAGCGACTGGCAATCAGCCCCAGCATTTT
>TRBV7-9|TRBJ2-1|NA|few
CASSSLALINEQFF
TGTGCCAGCAGCTCCCTAGCCCTAATTAATGAGCAGTTCTTC
>TRBV5-4|TRBJ2-5|TRBD2|few
CASSLGLAGGPEETQYF
TGTGCCAGCAGCCTGGGACTAGCGGGGGGGCCAGAGGAGACCCAGTACTTC
>TRBV7-2|TRBJ1-5|NA|few
CASSPAPRGNNQPQHF
TGTGCCAGCAGCCCGGCGCCCAGAGGCAACAATCAGCCCCAGCATTTT
>TRBV5-1|TRBJ1-1|TRBD1|few
CASSPSTGVMNTEAFF
TGCGCCAGCAGCCCGTCGACAGGGGTCATGAACACTGAAGCTTTCTTT